Each of the 29 T cell receptor beta chains below was sequenced from the same sample in a study of PD-1 blockade in mismatch repair-deficient tumors. Here immunoSEQ multiplex PCR was the method, and the copy in TCRdb shows in-frame clones only, minus some. The sample has roughly 120,000 clones, 85% to 90% seen once. Sequences were derived from peripheral blood, sampled roughly 67 weeks after starting pembrolizumab. All receptors come from an adult with mismatch repair-deficient cancer.

This rearrangement joins TRBV7-9 to TRBJ2-5, with a weak D call TRBD2 (6 bases). Germline V CDR1 and CDR2: SEHNR, FQNEAQ (reference sequence). V was cut by 1 base and J by 2 bases, with 11 bases left in between. CDR3 size: 15 residues. This chain's CDR3 is CASSLGAGKQETQYF. The CDR3 DNA reads as TGTGCCAGCAGCTTAGGCGCGGGGAAGCAAGAGACCCAGTACTTC.

CDR3: CASSLSGPSYEQYF. The CDR3 coding sequence is TGCGCCAGCAGTCTTAGCGGGCCCTCCTACGAGCAGTACTTC. The J gene is TRBJ2-7, the V gene TRBV10-2; 7 bases line up with TRBD2. Germline CDR1 reads WSHSY; CDR2 reads SAAADI. V shed 5 bases and J 0 bases; nucleotides not matched to a gene: 4. This CDR3 comprises 14 residues.

The chain is built from TRBV7-9 and TRBJ2-1; 8 nucleotides align to TRBD2. CDR1 is SEHNR, CDR2 FQNEAQ, per germline (reference sequence). V dropped 5 bases and J dropped 7; count of bases not matched to a gene: 13. This CDR3 is 16 amino acids long. CDR3 bases: TGTGCCAGCAGCGGTAAGGGCAGCGGGAGTAGGAATGAGCAGTTCTTC. Its protein is CASSGKGSGSRNEQFF.

The CDR3 nucleotides are TGCAGCGTTGAAGACCGATCGCCACCGGGACAGAGGGGGTATGGCTACACCTTC. This sequence encodes CSVEDRSPPGQRGYGYTF. This chain connects TRBV29-1 to TRBJ1-2, with 7 bases matching TRBD1. This CDR3 is 18 amino acids long. Germline lookup yields CDR1 SQVTM and CDR2 ANQGSEA. The J segment lost 5 bases and the V segment lost 0 bases, leaving 18 bases of the junction unmatched.

The gene calls are TRBV7-9 and TRBJ2-7, with TRBD1 matching 8 bases. CDR3 length: 14 residues. Germline CDR1 and CDR2: SEHNR and FQNEAQ (reference sequence). The J segment lost 5 bases and the V segment lost 5 bases, leaving 8 bases of the junction unmatched. The CDR3 region has the DNA TGTGCCAGCAGCACCGACAGGGGTAGGAACGAGCAGTACTTC. Amino acid sequence: CASSTDRGRNEQYF.

V usage is TRBV7-9 and J usage is TRBJ2-1; D is uncertain. There are 14 residues in the CDR3. Per germline, CDR1 SEHNR and CDR2 FQNEAQ (reference sequence). V was cut by 5 bases and J by 6 bases, with 14 bases left in between. CDR3 DNA: TGTGCCAGCAGCCTTATCCACTTAGCCAATGAGCAGTTCTTC. Residues: CASSLIHLANEQFF. Full variable domain (missing parts from reference TRBV7-9 and TRBJ2-1): DTGVSQNPRHKITKRGQNVTFRCDPISEHNRLYWYRQTLGQGPEFLTYFQNEAQLEKSRLLSDRFSAERPKGSFSTLEIQRTEQGDSAMYLCASSLIHLANEQFFGPGTRLTVL.

CDR3 DNA: TGTGCCAGCAGCCCCCTGGGGGTGGTCCACTACGAGCAGTACTTC. Translation gives CASSPLGVVHYEQYF. The chain couples TRBV7-9 to TRBJ2-7; the D gene could be TRBD1 or TRBD2 (5 bases each). Germline V gene sequence: CDR1 SEHNR, CDR2 FQNEAQ (reference sequence). The CDR3 runs to 15 residues. The germline V and J ends were trimmed by 5 bases and 3 bases, with 17 bases remaining between them.

The chain has TRBV7-2 and TRBJ2-4; D is perhaps TRBD2 (6 bases). Germline-derived CDR1 and CDR2 are SGHTA and FQGNSA. This CDR3 comprises 14 residues. Trimming left V 0 bases short and J 6 bases short, with 9 bases between. CDR3 bases: TGTGCCAGCAGCTTAGCGCAGGGAGGAAACATTCAGTACTTC. Its protein is CASSLAQGGNIQYF. The variable domain in full, with the rest retrieved from reference TRBV7-2 and TRBJ2-4, is GAGVSQSPSNKVTEKGKDVELRCDPISGHTALYWYRQSLGQGLEFLIYFQGNSAPDKSGLPSDRFSAERTGGSVSTLTIQRTQQEDSAVYLCASSLAQGGNIQYFGAGTRLSVL.

This chain links TRBV11-2 with TRBJ1-1; tentatively, D is TRBD1 (6 bases). The CDR3 sequence is 13 residues long. Trimming left V 4 bases short and J 3 bases short, with 9 bases between. CDR1 SGHAT and CDR2 FQNNGV come from the germline V gene. Here the CDR3 DNA reads TGTGCCAGCAGCTCTTACAGGGACACTGAAGCTTTCTTT. Protein product: CASSSYRDTEAFF.

This chain uses TRBV11-2 with TRBJ2-5; a weak D match, TRBD1 (5 bases). CDR1 is SGHAT, CDR2 FQNNGV, per germline. The V gene lost 5 bases and the J gene lost 2 bases, with 15 bases spanning the gap. This CDR3 contains 15 residues. CDR3 in DNA: TGTGCCAGCAGCGACCCGAGACAGACTCAAGAGACCCAGTACTTC. Protein product: CASSDPRQTQETQYF. Full variable domain (missing parts from reference TRBV11-2 and TRBJ2-5): EAGVAQSPRYKIIEKRQSVAFWCNPISGHATLYWYQQILGQGPKLLIQFQNNGVVDDSQLPKDRFSAERLKGVDSTLKIQPAKLEDSAVYLCASSDPRQTQETQYFGPGTRLLVL.

There are a few counts of this clone. The V and J genes are TRBV27 and TRBJ2-5; D is uncertain. Trimming removed 3 bases from V and 1 base from J, with 12 bases in between. Germline assignment: CDR1 MNHEY and CDR2 SMNVEV (reference sequence). The CDR3 totals 15 residues. The CDR3 reads CASSFLGNLQETQYF. CDR3 nucleotides: TGTGCCAGCAGTTTCTTGGGGAACCTCCAAGAGACCCAGTACTTC.

The V and J genes are TRBV28 and TRBJ2-7; the match to TRBD1 covers 8 bases. Unmatched junction bases numbered 11, after V lost 7 bases and J lost 3 bases. The germline gives CDR1 MDHEN, CDR2 SYDVKM. This CDR3 comprises 15 residues. The CDR3 spells CASKPQGARIYEQYF. CDR3 DNA: TGTGCCAGCAAACCCCAGGGGGCGCGTATCTACGAGCAGTACTTC.

The chain uses TRBV6-6 and TRBJ2-1; D ambiguous. V was clipped by 2 bases and J by 7 bases, with 0 bases between them. Germline V gene lookup returns CDR1 MNHNY and CDR2 SVGAGI (reference sequence). The CDR3 totals 10 residues. The CDR3 reads CASSYNEQFF. CDR3 nucleotide sequence: TGTGCCAGCAGTTACAATGAGCAGTTCTTC.

Notes on this clone: Within the sample, other DNA sequences also encode this same CDR3. The rearrangement joins TRBV30 to TRBJ2-7; tentatively, D is TRBD1 (5 bases). The CDR3 contains 11 residues. Between the trimmed V and J ends, which lost 2 bases and 4 bases, there was a span of 6 bases. The V gene's germline CDR1 is GTSNPN and CDR2 SVGIG (reference sequence). As DNA, the CDR3 is TGTGCCTGGAGTAGGGGTTACGAGCAGTACTTC. As protein: CAWSRGYEQYF.

The rearrangement uses TRBV5-1 and TRBJ2-7, with D maybe TRBD1 (6 bases). CDR3 size: 16 residues. Germline CDR1 reads SGHRS; CDR2 reads YFSETQ. Trimming shortened V by 0 bases and J by 3 bases, and 16 bases separated the two germline ends. CDR3 DNA: TGCGCCAGCAGCTTGGCTGGACAGAACTATAACTACGAGCAGTACTTC. Translating it yields CASSLAGQNYNYEQYF.

This rearrangement joins TRBV29-1 to TRBJ2-2; TRBD2 matches at 9 bases. The CDR3 is made up of 16 amino acids. Trimming cost V 1 base and J 3 bases; bases outside gene matches: 6. CDR1 SQVTM and CDR2 ANQGSEA come from the germline V gene. Written as DNA, the CDR3 is TGCAGCGTTGAAGGGGTCAGCGGGAGGTACACCGGGGAGCTGTTTTTT. Encoded protein: CSVEGVSGRYTGELFF.

There are a few counts of this clone. The rearrangement joins TRBV11-2 to TRBJ2-5, with D hard to call. CDR3 length equals 13 residues. CDR1 is SGHAT and CDR2 is FQNNGV in the germline V gene. The ends were cut back, 5 bases at V and 9 bases at J, with 16 bases in the middle. The DNA for the CDR3 is TGTGCCAGCAGCCATTCCCCCCAGTTGGCCCAGTACTTC. It encodes CASSHSPQLAQYF.

The chain has TRBV19 and TRBJ2-7; possibly TRBD2 for D (6 bases). V was shortened by 2 bases and J by 3 bases, with 14 bases between the two germline ends. CDR1 is LNHDA, CDR2 SQIVND, per germline (reference sequence). This CDR3 contains 15 residues. CDR3 region: CASSISGTPGYEQYF. CDR3 nucleotide sequence: TGTGCCAGTAGTATATCCGGGACTCCCGGCTACGAGCAGTACTTC.

The chain employs TRBV11-1 and TRBJ1-5; D remains ambiguous. Trimming took off 5 bases at V and 3 bases at J, with 11 bases between the two ends. Germline loops: CDR1 SGHAT, CDR2 FQDESV (reference sequence). The CDR3 runs to 14 residues. This CDR3 is CASSDGGTNQPQHF. Here the CDR3 DNA reads TGTGCCAGCAGCGACGGCGGCACCAATCAGCCCCAGCATTTT.

The J gene is TRBJ2-3, the V gene TRBV5-4; D is undetermined. The CDR3 has 14 amino acids. Trimming shortened V by 2 bases and J by 5 bases, and 12 bases separated the two germline ends. The germline V gene has CDR1 SGHNT and CDR2 YYREEE (reference sequence). This chain's CDR3 is CASSLGPAQDTQYF. CDR3 DNA: TGTGCCAGCAGCTTAGGGCCAGCACAAGATACGCAGTATTTT.

V gene TRBV18 combines with J gene TRBJ1-5; D is possibly TRBD1 (5 bases). Trimming left V 3 bases short and J 8 bases short, with 14 bases between. This CDR3 region has 14 residues. The germline gives CDR1 KGHSH, CDR2 LQKENI. The CDR3 sequence: CASSPRQQQEPQHF. The CDR3 DNA is TGTGCCAGCTCACCGAGACAGCAGCAAGAGCCCCAGCATTTT.

The J gene is TRBJ2-1, the V gene TRBV5-4; perhaps TRBD2 as D (6 bases). Germline V lookup: CDR1 SGHNT, CDR2 YYREEE (reference sequence). This CDR3 has 15 residues. The germline V and J ends were trimmed by 4 bases and 5 bases, with 16 bases remaining between them. CDR3 in amino acids: CASSPGTVMDNEQFF. As DNA, the CDR3 is TGTGCCAGCAGCCCTGGGACTGTAATGGACAATGAGCAGTTCTTC.

This clone was recorded only once. This rearrangement joins TRBV9 to TRBJ2-7; 15 nucleotides match TRBD2. This CDR3 comprises 16 residues. Trimming cost V 3 bases and J 5 bases; bases outside gene matches: 6. Germline V CDR1 and CDR2: SGDLS, YYNGEE. CDR3 amino acids: CASSGGTSGRSHEQYF. In DNA form, the CDR3 reads TGTGCCAGCAGCGGGGGGACTAGCGGGAGGTCCCACGAGCAGTACTTC.

This chain connects TRBV29-1 to TRBJ1-5; 7 bases are shared with TRBD1. With 6 bases clipped from V and 7 bases from J, the junction kept 9 bases outside the gene matches. This CDR3 contains 13 residues. CDR1 and CDR2 from the germline V gene are SQVTM and ANQGSEA. The CDR3, as DNA: TGCAGCGTGGCTCAGGGGGTTTTCCAGCCCCAGCATTTT. Residues: CSVAQGVFQPQHF.

The chain carries TRBV19 and TRBJ2-6, with 9 positions matching TRBD1. Trimming cost V 7 bases and J 2 bases; bases outside gene matches: 6. Germline-derived CDR1 and CDR2 are LNHDA and SQIVND (reference sequence). The CDR3 runs to 16 residues. The DNA for the CDR3 is TGTGCCAGTACCCTAAGGGACAGGGCTGGGGCCAACGTCCTGACTTTC. It encodes CASTLRDRAGANVLTF.

The chain employs TRBV6-1 and TRBJ2-3, with 9 nucleotides matching TRBD2. Trimming took 1 base from V and 6 from J; bases not matched to a gene: 5. The CDR3 covers 15 residues. The germline V gene encodes CDR1 MNHNS and CDR2 SASEGT. DNA of the CDR3: TGTGCCAGCAGTGAAGGGGTAGCGGGAGTTGATACGCAGTATTTT. Protein: CASSEGVAGVDTQYF.

This rearrangement joins TRBV18 to TRBJ1-2; 7 bases match TRBD1. The germline V gene encodes CDR1 KGHSH and CDR2 LQKENI. The CDR3 contains 16 residues. J lost 5 bases, V lost 1 base, and 10 bases had no gene match. The CDR3 spells CASSPLPQGEGYGYTF. CDR3 coding DNA: TGTGCCAGCTCACCACTTCCGCAGGGGGAAGGGTATGGCTACACCTTC.

This chain uses TRBV15 with TRBJ2-1; D unresolved. Trimming removed 0 bases at V and 9 bases at J, with 6 bases between. CDR1 and CDR2 (germline): LNHNV, YYDKDF (reference sequence). The CDR3 length is 12 residues. CDR3 region: CATSRDGAEQFF. The CDR3 DNA sequence: TGTGCCACCAGCAGAGATGGCGCTGAGCAGTTCTTC.

The chain combines TRBV2 with TRBJ2-7, with 7 bases fitting TRBD1. The CDR3 is 15 residues long. Germline V CDR1 and CDR2: SNHLY, FYNNEI. V trimming: 6 bases; J trimming: 2 bases; junction bases outside the gene matches: 10. As DNA, the CDR3 is TGTGCCAGCAGCGCCGACGGACAGGTGACCTACGAGCAGTACTTC. This codes for CASSADGQVTYEQYF.